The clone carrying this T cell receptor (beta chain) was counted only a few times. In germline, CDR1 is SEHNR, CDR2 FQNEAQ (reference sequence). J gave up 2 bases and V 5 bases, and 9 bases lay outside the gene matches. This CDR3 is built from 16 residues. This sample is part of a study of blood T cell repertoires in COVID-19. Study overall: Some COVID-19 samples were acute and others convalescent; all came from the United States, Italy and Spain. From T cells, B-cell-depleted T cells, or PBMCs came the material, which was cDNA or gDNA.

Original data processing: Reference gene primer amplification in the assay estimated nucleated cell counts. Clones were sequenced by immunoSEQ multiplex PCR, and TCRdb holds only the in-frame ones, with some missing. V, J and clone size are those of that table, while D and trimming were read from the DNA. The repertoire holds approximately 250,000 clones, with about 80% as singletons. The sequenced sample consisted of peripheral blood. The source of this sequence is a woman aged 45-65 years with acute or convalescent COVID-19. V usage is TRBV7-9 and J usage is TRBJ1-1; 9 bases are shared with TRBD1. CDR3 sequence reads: CASSLGQGTGNTEAFF. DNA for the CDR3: TGTGCCAGCAGCCTAGGACAGGGGACGGGAAACACTGAAGCTTTCTTT.